The 20 T cell receptor beta chains reported below all come from one sample, sequenced in a study of T cell repertoires in cytomegalovirus infection. TCRdb re-called the reads through MiXCR, storing one row per CDR3 protein. The sample comprises some 300,000 distinct CDR3 sequences, about 9.2% of which are singletons, and over 2.5% rests with the top ten. Input material: PBMCs. These receptor sequences come from a human donor in good health (CMV status not recorded). Some clones in this sample may be carry-over from other donors' samples.

The rearrangement links TRBV19 to TRBJ1-1; 8 bases line up with TRBD1. CDR1 LNHDA and CDR2 SQIVND come from the germline V gene (reference sequence). The trim removed 4 bases at V and 3 bases at J, leaving 4 bases unmatched. The CDR3 totals 14 residues. As DNA, the CDR3 is TGTGCCAGTAGTACAGGGGGCGGGGACACTGAAGCTTTCTTT. This encodes CASSTGGGDTEAFF.

There are many counts of this clonotype. The V and J genes are TRBV7-2 and TRBJ2-2, with D possibly being TRBD1 (6 bases). Germline V gene data show CDR1 as SGHTA and CDR2 as FQGNSA. V was clipped by 5 bases and J by 8 bases, with 15 bases between them. The CDR3 totals 14 residues. As DNA, the CDR3 is TGTGCCAGCAGCACGGACAGCCACAGAGGGGAGCTGTTTTTT. Translating gives CASSTDSHRGELFF.

In this sample, this clonotype turned up a few times. Being one base from a much bigger clone, this may be a read error. The gene calls are TRBV13 and TRBJ1-2, with TRBD1 matching over 9 bases. The germline CDR1 and CDR2 sequences are PRHDT and FYEKMQ (reference sequence). The CDR3 covers 12 residues. J was trimmed by 7 bases and V by 5 bases; bases with no gene match: 2. CDR3 in amino acids: CASSTQGAGYTF. CDR3 DNA sequence: TGTGCCAGCAGCACACAGGGGGCTGGCTACACCTTC.

This clonotype was observed many times. This rearrangement joins TRBV2 to TRBJ2-2; D is ambiguous. The CDR3 has 13 residues. Trimming removed 4 bases at V and 4 bases at J, with 7 bases between. The germline CDR1 and CDR2 sequences are SNHLY and FYNNEI. The CDR3 nucleotides are TGTGCCAGCAGTGTACGGCCCACCGGGGAGCTGTTTTTT. The encoded protein is CASSVRPTGELFF.

The V gene is TRBV28, the J gene TRBJ1-1; D unresolved. This CDR3 is 17 amino acids long. V lost 4 bases to trimming and J lost 1 base, with 19 bases between them. Germline CDR1 is MDHEN and CDR2 is SYDVKM. CDR3: CASSSPSVGMRNTEAFF. CDR3 sequence (DNA): TGTGCCAGCAGTTCCCCTTCAGTCGGAATGCGGAACACTGAAGCTTTCTTT.

In this sample, this clonotype turned up many times. V gene TRBV7-6 combines with J gene TRBJ1-1; D remains unclear. V dropped 8 bases and J dropped 3 bases, with 13 bases sitting between them. Germline V CDR1 and CDR2: SGHVS, FNYEAQ. The CDR3 loop spans 13 amino acids. CDR3 protein: CASRQGRHTEAFF. The CDR3 DNA reads TGTGCCAGCCGACAAGGACGTCACACTGAAGCTTTCTTT.

This clonotype was recorded at least ten times. The rearrangement links TRBV20-1 to TRBJ1-4; D unclear. Trimming removed 4 bases at V and 4 bases at J, with 22 bases between. CDR1 DFQATT and CDR2 SNEGSKA come from the germline V gene (reference sequence). The CDR3 covers 17 residues. The CDR3: CSAIPTRRISYNEKLFF. In nucleotides, the CDR3 is TGCAGTGCTATCCCAACGAGGAGGATATCTTATAATGAAAAACTGTTTTTT.

This clonotype was detected a few times. The chain combines TRBV29-1 with TRBJ2-2; unclear D gene. CDR1 is SQVTM, CDR2 ANQGSEA, per germline. V gave up 7 bases and J gave up 1 base, with 7 bases separating them. This CDR3 has 12 residues. CDR3 coding DNA: TGCAGCGGAAGCATGAACACCGGGGAGCTGTTTTTT. It specifies CSGSMNTGELFF.

As for this clonotype: A much larger clonotype is one base distant, so this may be a read error. The chain is built from TRBV19 and TRBJ2-2; TRBD1 matches 9 bases. Germline V lookup: CDR1 LNHDA, CDR2 SQIVND (reference sequence). The length of the CDR3 is 14 residues. CDR3 nucleotide sequence: TGTGCCAGTACTTGGGACAGGGTGACCGGGGAGGTGTTTTTT. Residues: CASTWDRVTGEVFF.

This clonotype was counted between two and nine times. This sequence joins TRBV28 and TRBJ1-2; TRBD1 aligns across 7 bases. CDR1 and CDR2 from the germline V gene are MDHEN and SYDVKM. Trimming took 3 bases from V and 8 from J; bases not matched to a gene: 6. CDR3 length: 13 residues. CDR3 amino acids: CASSFTGEGGYTF. The DNA for the CDR3 is TGTGCCAGCAGTTTTACAGGGGAGGGCGGCTACACCTTC.

This clonotype has a count of ten or more. This chain joins TRBV7-2 and TRBJ2-1, with 10 bases fitting TRBD2. Germline V gene data show CDR1 as SGHTA and CDR2 as FQGNSA. Trimming took 5 bases from V and 4 from J; bases not matched to a gene: 8. This CDR3 comprises 16 residues. The CDR3 DNA follows: TGTGCCAGCAGCCCACCAGGACTAGCGGCTTACAATGAGCAGTTCTTC. This sequence encodes CASSPPGLAAYNEQFF.

The table lists this clonotype with many counts. V and J are TRBV19 and TRBJ1-3, with D perhaps TRBD1 (6 bases). Trimming pared 3 bases from V and 0 bases from J, leaving 9 bases between. This CDR3 is 15 amino acids long. CDR1 is LNHDA, CDR2 SQIVND, per germline (reference sequence). The DNA for the CDR3 is TGTGCCAGTAGTATTCGGGGGCTCTCTGGAAACACCATATATTTT. This translates into CASSIRGLSGNTIYF.

Many counts were recorded for this clonotype. The rearrangement uses TRBV27 and TRBJ1-1; the D is unclear. Germline V gives CDR1 MNHEY, CDR2 SMNVEV (reference sequence). Trimming removed 2 bases at V and 1 base at J, with 17 bases between. The CDR3 extends over 17 amino acids. CDR3 in DNA: TGTGCCAGCAGTTTAGTGGGCCCGAGGAATAGGAACACTGAAGCTTTCTTT. This translates into CASSLVGPRNRNTEAFF.

In its sample, this clonotype was seen a few times. This chain uses TRBV14 with TRBJ2-2; D might be TRBD1 (5 bases). This CDR3 comprises 16 residues. Per germline, CDR1 SGHDN and CDR2 FVKESK. The V gene lost 2 bases and the J gene lost 5 bases, with 15 bases spanning the gap. In DNA, the CDR3 is TGTGCCAGCAGCCAAACCAGGGTCACAAGGACCGGGGAGCTGTTTTTT. This gives the protein CASSQTRVTRTGELFF.

This clonotype appeared a few times. The chain uses TRBV12-3 or TRBV12-4 and TRBJ1-5; no reliable D call. The ends were cut back, 5 bases at V and 11 bases at J, with 10 bases in the middle. The CDR3 length is 11 residues. CDR3: CASSATEAQHF. In nucleotides, the CDR3 is TGTGCCAGCAGTGCCACGGAGGCCCAGCATTTT.

J is TRBJ2-2 and V is TRBV5-3; D possibly matches TRBD1 or TRBD2 (5 bases each). TRBV5-3 is recorded as an ORF, its role being uncertain. V lost 8 bases and J 2 bases, leaving 19 bases between the germline ends. The CDR3 totals 16 residues. The CDR3 region is CASSSDSRTNTGELFF. The CDR3 bases are TGTGCCAGCAGTTCCGACAGCCGGACTAACACCGGGGAGCTGTTTTTT.

This clonotype occurred a few times. This chain links TRBV6-6 with TRBJ1-1, with 8 bases that match TRBD1. The CDR3 is 19 residues long. Germline lookup yields CDR1 MNHNY and CDR2 SVGAGI (reference sequence). V gave up 0 bases and J gave up 0 bases; unmatched junction bases: 12. In nucleotides, the CDR3 is TGTGCCAGCAGTTACTCAGGGTGGGCAGGGGGCTACATGAACACTGAAGCTTTCTTT. Protein sequence: CASSYSGWAGGYMNTEAFF.

This clonotype has ten or more counts. The chain links TRBV10-3 to TRBJ1-5; D not certain. Germline values: CDR1 ENHRY, CDR2 SYGVKD. CDR3 size: 16 residues. With 0 bases removed from V and 4 bases from J, the gap between germline ends came to 13 bases. CDR3 coding DNA: TGTGCCATCAGTGAGTCGTTCGTCACAGCTAATCAGCCCCAGCATTTT. It is translated as CAISESFVTANQPQHF.

This clonotype was counted ten times or more. The rearrangement links TRBV6-1 to TRBJ2-2; possible D gene TRBD2, 7 bases. V shed 7 bases and J shed 3 bases, with 15 bases lying between them. This CDR3 comprises 15 residues. Germline V gene lookup returns CDR1 MNHNS and CDR2 SASEGT. DNA of the CDR3: TGTGCCAGCAACTCGGGGGGCACGGACACCGGGGAGCTGTTTTTT. As protein: CASNSGGTDTGELFF.

V is TRBV27 and J is TRBJ1-1; TRBD1 agrees at 7 bases. Germline-derived CDR1 and CDR2 are MNHEY and SMNVEV (reference sequence). The CDR3 has 15 amino acids. V lost 8 bases, J lost 0 bases, and 9 bases stayed unmatched. The CDR3 sequence is CASAPGQNMNTEAFF. The CDR3 DNA reads TGTGCCAGCGCCCCGGGACAGAACATGAACACTGAAGCTTTCTTT.